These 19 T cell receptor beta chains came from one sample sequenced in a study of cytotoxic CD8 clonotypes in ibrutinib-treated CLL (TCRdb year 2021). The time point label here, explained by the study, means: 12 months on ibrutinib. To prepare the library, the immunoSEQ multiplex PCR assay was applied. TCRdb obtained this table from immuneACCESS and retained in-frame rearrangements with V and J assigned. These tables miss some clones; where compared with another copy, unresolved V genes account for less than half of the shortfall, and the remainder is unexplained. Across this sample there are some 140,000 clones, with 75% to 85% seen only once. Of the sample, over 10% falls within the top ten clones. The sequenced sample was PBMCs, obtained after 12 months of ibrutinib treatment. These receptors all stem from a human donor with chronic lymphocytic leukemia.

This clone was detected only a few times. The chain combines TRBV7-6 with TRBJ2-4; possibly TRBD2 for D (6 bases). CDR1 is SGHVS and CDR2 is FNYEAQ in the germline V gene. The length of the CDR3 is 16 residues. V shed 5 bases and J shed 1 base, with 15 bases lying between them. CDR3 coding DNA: TGTGCCAGCAGCCGGGAGACCCACCAGGCCAAAAACATTCAGTACTTC. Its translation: CASSRETHQAKNIQYF. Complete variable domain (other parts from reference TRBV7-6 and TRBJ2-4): GAGVSQSPRYKVTKRGQDVALRCDPISGHVSLYWYRQALGQGPEFLTYFNYEAQQDKSGLPNDRFSAERPEGSISTLTIQRTEQRDSAMYRCASSRETHQAKNIQYFGAGTRLSVL.

CDR3 nucleotide sequence: TGTGCCAGCAGCCAAGAACTAGCGGGAGGCCCCCAGTACTTC. Protein sequence: CASSQELAGGPQYF. V gene TRBV14 combines with J gene TRBJ2-5; 12 bases match TRBD2. Germline-derived CDR1 and CDR2 are SGHDN and FVKESK. The CDR3 is 14 residues long. The J segment lost 9 bases and the V segment lost 0 bases, leaving 2 bases of the junction unmatched.

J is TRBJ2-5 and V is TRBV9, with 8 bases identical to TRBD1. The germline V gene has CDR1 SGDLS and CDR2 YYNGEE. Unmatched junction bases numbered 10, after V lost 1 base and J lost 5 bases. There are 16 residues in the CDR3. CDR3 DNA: TGTGCCAGCAGCGTAAAGGGGGGACAGGCGTACGAGACCCAGTACTTC. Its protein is CASSVKGGQAYETQYF. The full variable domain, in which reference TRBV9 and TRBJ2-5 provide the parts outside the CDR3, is DSGVTQTPKHLITATGQRVTLRCSPRSGDLSVYWYQQSLDQGLQFLIQYYNGEERAKGNILERFSAQQFPDLHSELNLSSLELGDSALYFCASSVKGGQAYETQYFGPGTRLLVL.

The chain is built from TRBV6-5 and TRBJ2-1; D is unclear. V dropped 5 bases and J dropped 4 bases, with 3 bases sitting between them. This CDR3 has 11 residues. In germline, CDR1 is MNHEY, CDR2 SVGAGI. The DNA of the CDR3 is TGTGCCAGCAGTCGATACAATGAGCAGTTCTTC. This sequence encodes CASSRYNEQFF.

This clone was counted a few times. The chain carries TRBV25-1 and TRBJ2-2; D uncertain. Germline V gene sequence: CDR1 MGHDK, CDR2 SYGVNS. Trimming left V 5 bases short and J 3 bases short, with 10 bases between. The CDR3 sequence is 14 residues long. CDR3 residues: CASSMGGDTGELFF. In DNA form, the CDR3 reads TGTGCCAGCAGTATGGGTGGCGACACCGGGGAGCTGTTTTTT.

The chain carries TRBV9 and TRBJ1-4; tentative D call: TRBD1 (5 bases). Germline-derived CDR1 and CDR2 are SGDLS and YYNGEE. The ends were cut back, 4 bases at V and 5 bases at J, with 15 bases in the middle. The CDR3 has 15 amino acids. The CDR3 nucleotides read TGTGCCAGCAGCCCCGTGGGCAGGGTAAATGAAAAACTGTTTTTT. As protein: CASSPVGRVNEKLFF.

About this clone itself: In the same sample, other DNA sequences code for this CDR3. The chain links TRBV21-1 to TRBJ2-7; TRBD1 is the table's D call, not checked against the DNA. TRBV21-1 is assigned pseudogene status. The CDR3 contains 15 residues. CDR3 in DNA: TGTGCCAGCAGCAAAGGTCAGGACAGCTTTAGCGAGCAGTACTTC. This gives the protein CASSKGQDSFSEQYF.

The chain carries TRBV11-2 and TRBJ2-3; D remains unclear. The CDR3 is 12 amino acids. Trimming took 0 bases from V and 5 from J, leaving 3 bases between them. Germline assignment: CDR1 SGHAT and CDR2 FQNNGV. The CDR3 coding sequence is TGTGCCAGCAGCTTAGATCGAGATACGCAGTATTTT. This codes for CASSLDRDTQYF.

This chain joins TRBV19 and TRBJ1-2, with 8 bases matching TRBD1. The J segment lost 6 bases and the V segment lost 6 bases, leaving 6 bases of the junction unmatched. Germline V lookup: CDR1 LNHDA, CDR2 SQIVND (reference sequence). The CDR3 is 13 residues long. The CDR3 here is CASRQGGADGYTF. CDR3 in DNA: TGTGCCAGTAGACAGGGGGGGGCGGATGGCTACACCTTC.

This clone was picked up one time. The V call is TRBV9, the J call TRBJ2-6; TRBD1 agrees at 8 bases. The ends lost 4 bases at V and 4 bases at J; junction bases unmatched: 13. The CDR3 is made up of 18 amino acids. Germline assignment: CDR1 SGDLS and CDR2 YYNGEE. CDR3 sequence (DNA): TGTGCCAGCAGCAGGGGGCCCTGGACAGGGTCCGGGGCCAACGTCCTGACTTTC. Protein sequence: CASSRGPWTGSGANVLTF.

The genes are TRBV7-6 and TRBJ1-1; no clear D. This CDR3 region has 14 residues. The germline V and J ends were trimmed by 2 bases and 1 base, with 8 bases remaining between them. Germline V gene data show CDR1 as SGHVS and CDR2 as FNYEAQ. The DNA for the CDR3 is TGTGCCAGCAGCTTACGAGTCCCGAACACTGAAGCTTTCTTT. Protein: CASSLRVPNTEAFF.

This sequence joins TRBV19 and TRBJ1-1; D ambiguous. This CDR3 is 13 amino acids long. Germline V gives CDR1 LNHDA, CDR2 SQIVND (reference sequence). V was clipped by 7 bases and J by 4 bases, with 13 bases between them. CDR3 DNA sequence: TGTGCCAGTAATCATAACCTGGGCACTGAAGCTTTCTTT. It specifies CASNHNLGTEAFF. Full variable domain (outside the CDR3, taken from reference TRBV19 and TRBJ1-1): DGGITQSPKYLFRKEGQNVTLSCEQNLNHDAMYWYRQDPGQGLRLIYYSQIVNDFQKGDIAEGYSVSREKKESFPLTVTSAQKNPTAFYLCASNHNLGTEAFFGQGTRLTVV.

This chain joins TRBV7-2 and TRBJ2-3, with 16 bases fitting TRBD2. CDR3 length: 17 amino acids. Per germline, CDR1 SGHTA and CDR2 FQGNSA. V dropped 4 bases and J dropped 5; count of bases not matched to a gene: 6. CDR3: CASSSGLAGGKVDTQYF. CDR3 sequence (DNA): TGTGCCAGCAGCTCGGGACTAGCGGGAGGGAAGGTAGATACGCAGTATTTT.

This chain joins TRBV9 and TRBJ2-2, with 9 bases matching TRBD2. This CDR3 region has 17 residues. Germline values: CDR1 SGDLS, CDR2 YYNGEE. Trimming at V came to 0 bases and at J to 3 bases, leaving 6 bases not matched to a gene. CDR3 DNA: TGTGCCAGCAGCGTAGATGCGGTAGCGGGAGACACCGGGGAGCTGTTTTTT. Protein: CASSVDAVAGDTGELFF.

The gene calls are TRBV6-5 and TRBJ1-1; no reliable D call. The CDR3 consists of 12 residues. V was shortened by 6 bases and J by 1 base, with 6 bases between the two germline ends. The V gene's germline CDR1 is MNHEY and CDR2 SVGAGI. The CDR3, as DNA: TGTGCCAGCAGACGTGGGAACACTGAAGCTTTCTTT. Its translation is CASRRGNTEAFF.

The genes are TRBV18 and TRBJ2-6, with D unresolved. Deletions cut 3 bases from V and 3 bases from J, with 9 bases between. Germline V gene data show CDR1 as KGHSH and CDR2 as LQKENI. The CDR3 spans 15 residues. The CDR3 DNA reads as TGTGCCAGCTCACCCCCGTTGGGTGGGGCCAACGTCCTGACTTTC. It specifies CASSPPLGGANVLTF.

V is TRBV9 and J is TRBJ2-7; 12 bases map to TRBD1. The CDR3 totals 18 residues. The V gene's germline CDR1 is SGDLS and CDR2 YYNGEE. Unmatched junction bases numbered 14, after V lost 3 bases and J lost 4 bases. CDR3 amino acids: CASSASGTGGGLAYEQYF. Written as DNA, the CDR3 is TGTGCCAGCAGCGCCTCGGGGACAGGGGGCGGCCTAGCGTACGAGCAGTACTTC.

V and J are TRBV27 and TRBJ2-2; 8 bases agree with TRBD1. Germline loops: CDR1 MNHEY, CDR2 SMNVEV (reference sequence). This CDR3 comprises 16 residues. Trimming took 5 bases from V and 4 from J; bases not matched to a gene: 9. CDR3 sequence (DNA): TGTGCCAGCAGTCACAGGGGGTATAGTGGCACCGGGGAGCTGTTTTTT. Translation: CASSHRGYSGTGELFF.

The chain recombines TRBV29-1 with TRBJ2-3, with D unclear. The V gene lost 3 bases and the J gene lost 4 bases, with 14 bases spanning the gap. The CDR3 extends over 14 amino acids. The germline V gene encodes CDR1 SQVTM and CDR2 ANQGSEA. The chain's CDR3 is CSVEVGYIADTQYF. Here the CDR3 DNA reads TGCAGCGTTGAGGTGGGGTACATTGCAGATACGCAGTATTTT.